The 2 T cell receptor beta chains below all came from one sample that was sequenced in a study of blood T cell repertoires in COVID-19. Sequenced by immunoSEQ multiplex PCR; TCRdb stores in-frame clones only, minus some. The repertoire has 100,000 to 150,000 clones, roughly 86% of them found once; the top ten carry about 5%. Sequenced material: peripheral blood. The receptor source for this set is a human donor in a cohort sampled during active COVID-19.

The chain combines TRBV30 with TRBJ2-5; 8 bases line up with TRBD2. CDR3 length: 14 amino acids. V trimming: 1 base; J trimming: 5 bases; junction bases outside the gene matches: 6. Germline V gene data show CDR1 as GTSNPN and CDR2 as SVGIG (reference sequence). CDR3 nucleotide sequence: TGTGCCTGGAGTGCAACGGGAGGGGGGGAGACCCAGTACTTC. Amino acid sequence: CAWSATGGGETQYF. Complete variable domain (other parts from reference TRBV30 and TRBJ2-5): SQTIHQWPATLVQPVGSPLSLECTVEGTSNPNLYWYRQAAGRGLQLLFYSVGIGQISSEVPQNLSASRPQDRQFILSSKKLLLSDSGFYLCAWSATGGGETQYFGPGTRLLVL.

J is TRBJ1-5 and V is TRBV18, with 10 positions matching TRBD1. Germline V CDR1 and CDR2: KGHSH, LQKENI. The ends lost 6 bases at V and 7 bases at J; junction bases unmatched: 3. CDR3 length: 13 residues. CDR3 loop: CASSGTGEQPQHF. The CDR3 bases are TGTGCCAGCTCCGGGACAGGGGAGCAGCCCCAGCATTTT.